A single TCR beta chain is shown here with its context. The data are from a study of blood T cell repertoires in COVID-19. Study overall: There were acute and convalescent COVID-19 samples, and they came from the United States, Italy and Spain. PBMCs, B-cell-depleted T cells, or T cells were the source of the cDNA or gDNA that made up the material.

There are 14 residues in the CDR3. V was cut by 3 bases and J by 9 bases, with 12 bases left in between. The germline gives CDR1 MNHNY, CDR2 SVGAGI (reference sequence). Per the original methods: Estimated nucleated cell counts came from reference gene primer amplification. Sequenced by immunoSEQ multiplex PCR; TCRdb stores in-frame clones only, minus some. V, J and clone size derive from that table, while D and trimming were established from the DNA sequence. The sample carries 200,000 or so clones, 85% to 90% recorded once. The rearrangement joins TRBV6-6 to TRBJ1-6; D is undetermined. Sequenced material: peripheral blood. The receptor's source is a middle-aged man with acute or convalescent COVID-19. The CDR3 is CASSYVSPGSPLHF. CDR3 coding DNA: TGTGCCAGCAGTTATGTATCCCCAGGTTCACCCCTCCACTTT.